This is a list of T cell receptor beta chains from one sample in a study of blood T cell repertoires in COVID-19. The data were produced by immunoSEQ multiplex PCR, yet TCRdb's version contains in-frame clones alone and is incomplete. The top ten hold roughly 3.1% of the sample, which has about 270,000 clones, more than 65% seen once. The sample was peripheral blood. The receptors shown here come from a woman aged 18-35 years with acute or convalescent COVID-19. CDR3s include the opening cysteine and the closing phenylalanine or tryptophan.

J gene: TRBJ1-2; V gene: TRBV25-1; CDR3 protein: CASIAETGGGYTF
J gene: TRBJ2-1; V gene: TRBV4-2; CDR3 protein: CASSQDPRIGQFF
J gene: TRBJ1-5; V gene: TRBV27; CDR3 protein: CASSLSGGQPQHF
J gene: TRBJ2-5; V gene: TRBV3-1/TRBV3-2; CDR3 protein: CASSFPGLRGETQYF
J gene: TRBJ2-3; V gene: TRBV7-3; CDR3 protein: CASSLGPHTDTQYF
J gene: TRBJ1-2; V gene: TRBV5-1; CDR3 protein: CASSLVGDYGYTF
J gene: TRBJ2-7; V gene: TRBV10-2; CDR3 protein: CAARDSGTSYEQYF
J gene: TRBJ2-1; V gene: TRBV10-3; CDR3 protein: CAISAGDNEQFF
J gene: TRBJ1-5; V gene: TRBV15; CDR3 protein: CATSRNTGGLQPQHF
J gene: TRBJ2-4; V gene: TRBV15; CDR3 protein: CATSSGTIRKNIQYF
J gene: TRBJ2-5; V gene: TRBV11-2; CDR3 protein: CASSRTGIQETQYF
J gene: TRBJ1-1; V gene: TRBV7-8; CDR3 protein: CASSIPGQEAFF
J gene: TRBJ2-5; V gene: TRBV28; CDR3 protein: CASSLRGLGQGSSQYF
J gene: TRBJ1-1; V gene: TRBV4-3; CDR3 protein: CASSQDVRGLMNTEAFF
J gene: TRBJ2-7; V gene: TRBV9; CDR3 protein: CASGSRETGEQYF